This TCR beta chain derives from a study of tumor-infiltrating lymphocytes in primary liver carcinoma. The sample holds many counts of this clonotype. Unsorted whole blood served as the source of blood RNA, and germline DNA was extracted as well. Starting material of roughly 0.45 ug total RNA yielded TCR beta cDNA via a constant-region primer. A slightly modified ARM-PCR protocol with three nested multiplex PCR rounds produced these TCR beta libraries. The opening two PCR rounds, approximately 10 cycles each, paired TRBV1-TRBV30 forward primers with a C-beta reverse primer. In TCRdb, the multiplex PCR reads were re-called with MiXCR into one record per CDR3 protein. The sample holds 330,000 or so distinct CDR3 sequences, roughly two thirds seen once. Germline CDR1 is MNHEY and CDR2 is SVGAGI. This CDR3 region has 15 residues. V dropped 6 bases and J dropped 6 bases, with 18 bases sitting between them.

This chain joins TRBV6-5 and TRBJ2-4; D may be TRBD2 (5 bases). The source of this sequence is a middle-aged man with primary liver carcinoma and hepatitis B virus infection. Sequencing was performed on peripheral blood. As DNA, the CDR3 is TGTGCCAGCAGGCCCCGCGCGGACGAGGGAAACATTCAGTACTTC. Residues: CASRPRADEGNIQYF.